The 22 T cell receptor beta chains reported below all come from one sample, sequenced in a study of blood T cell repertoires in COVID-19. Here immunoSEQ multiplex PCR was the method, and the copy in TCRdb shows in-frame clones only, minus some. Of hundreds of thousands of clones in the sample, around 88% were seen once. Sequenced: peripheral blood. The receptors stem from a woman aged 25 to 45 who had recovered from COVID-19.

V gene TRBV9 combines with J gene TRBJ1-3; D not resolved. Looked up from germline, CDR1 is SGDLS and CDR2 is YYNGEE. Between the trimmed V and J ends, which lost 0 bases and 4 bases, there was a span of 14 bases. This CDR3 has 16 residues. CDR3 sequence reads: CASSVALSGEGNTIYF. The DNA for the CDR3 is TGTGCCAGCAGCGTAGCTTTGTCAGGCGAAGGAAACACCATATATTTT.

The chain carries TRBV28 and TRBJ2-5; D call uncertain. Trimming left V 2 bases short and J 4 bases short, with 11 bases between. The CDR3 covers 14 residues. Germline values: CDR1 MDHEN, CDR2 SYDVKM. CDR3 residues: CASSLPGATETQYF. As DNA, the CDR3 is TGTGCCAGCAGTTTACCAGGCGCGACAGAGACCCAGTACTTC.

The V and J genes are TRBV18 and TRBJ2-7; D remains ambiguous. Trimming removed 2 bases from V and 0 bases from J, with 5 bases in between. Per the germline V gene, CDR1 is KGHSH and CDR2 is LQKENI. CDR3 length equals 13 residues. DNA for the CDR3: TGTGCCAGCTCACCAGAGGTCTCCTACGAGCAGTACTTC. Protein product: CASSPEVSYEQYF.

The chain employs TRBV9 and TRBJ1-6, with 7 bases aligning to TRBD1. After removal of 0 bases from V and 11 bases from J, the junction contained 8 bases not matched to a gene. Germline V lookup: CDR1 SGDLS, CDR2 YYNGEE. This CDR3 region has 15 residues. The CDR3 DNA follows: TGTGCCAGCAGCGTAGGGAGGGGGCTAAGTGCACCCCTCCACTTT. It yields the protein CASSVGRGLSAPLHF.

This clone is a singleton in its sample. V is TRBV19 and J is TRBJ1-1; 8 positions match TRBD1. Germline loops: CDR1 LNHDA, CDR2 SQIVND (reference sequence). The CDR3 length is 14 residues. Trimming removed 3 bases from V and 1 base from J; junction bases left unmatched: 1. Written as DNA, the CDR3 is TGTGCCAGTAGTATGGGGACAGGGAACACTGAAGCTTTCTTT. This gives the protein CASSMGTGNTEAFF.

In this sample, this clone turned up a few times. CDR3 sequence: CASSPGLGGDTQYF. The CDR3 region has the DNA TGTGCCAGCAGCCCGGGACTAGGGGGGGATACGCAGTATTTT. This chain uses TRBV5-6 with TRBJ2-3, with 8 nucleotides matching TRBD2. J gave up 6 bases and V 4 bases, and 7 bases lay outside the gene matches. The germline V gene encodes CDR1 SGHDT and CDR2 YYEEEE. This CDR3 comprises 14 residues.

The V call is TRBV4-1, the J call TRBJ2-1; 11 nucleotides line up with TRBD2. Germline V gene sequence: CDR1 MGHRA, CDR2 YSYEKL. The CDR3 is 20 amino acids. After removal of 3 bases from V and 3 bases from J, the junction contained 16 bases not matched to a gene. CDR3 residues: CASSHEITILAGGLYNEQFF. Written as DNA, the CDR3 is TGCGCCAGCAGCCACGAAATCACCATTCTAGCGGGAGGCCTCTACAATGAGCAGTTCTTC.

The chain combines TRBV10-3 with TRBJ2-1; D remains ambiguous. The CDR3 is made up of 12 amino acids. From germline, CDR1 is ENHRY and CDR2 SYGVKD. V shed 3 bases and J shed 10 bases, with 10 bases lying between them. As DNA, the CDR3 is TGTGCCATCAGTGACAGCGAAATGGAGCAGTTCTTC. Translating it yields CAISDSEMEQFF.

This clone has more than one count but fewer than ten. The V gene is TRBV7-2, the J gene TRBJ1-5, with a possible D match to TRBD1 (6 bases). The germline V gene has CDR1 SGHTA and CDR2 FQGNSA. The germline V and J ends were trimmed by 5 bases and 4 bases, with 24 bases remaining between them. This CDR3 contains 18 residues. The CDR3 DNA reads as TGTGCCAGCAGCACGCAAAGGGGGACGGATGGGGTTAATCAGCCCCAGCATTTT. Residues: CASSTQRGTDGVNQPQHF.

This chain links TRBV2 with TRBJ2-2, with D possibly matching TRBD2 (6 bases). Trimming shortened V by 5 bases and J by 9 bases, and 16 bases separated the two germline ends. Germline CDR1 reads SNHLY; CDR2 reads FYNNEI. This CDR3 spans 14 amino acids. CDR3 nucleotides: TGTGCCAGCAGTACAACCCTGGGGGGTCGGGAGCTGTTTTTT. Residues: CASSTTLGGRELFF.

The chain has TRBV3-1 (or the pseudogene TRBV3-2) and TRBJ1-1, with D possibly TRBD1 on 5 matching bases. With 0 bases removed from V and 6 bases from J, the gap between germline ends came to 14 bases. This CDR3 has 15 residues. Germline V gives CDR1 LGHDT, CDR2 YNNKEL (reference sequence). CDR3 in DNA: TGTGCCAGCAGCCAAGATTGGGCGGGAGGGGCTGAAGCTTTCTTT. It translates to CASSQDWAGGAEAFF.

This chain links TRBV27 with TRBJ1-3; weak D call: TRBD1 (6 bases). CDR1 MNHEY and CDR2 SMNVEV come from the germline V gene (reference sequence). Between the trimmed V and J ends, which lost 8 bases and 8 bases, there was a span of 16 bases. The CDR3 totals 13 residues. The CDR3 protein is CASQRAGEDTIYF. CDR3 in DNA: TGTGCCAGCCAAAGGGCAGGGGAAGACACCATATATTTT.

The CDR3 DNA follows: TGTGCCAGCAGTACCCGGGACACCCAAGAGACCCAGTACTTC. Its protein is CASSTRDTQETQYF. This chain uses TRBV27 with TRBJ2-5; possibly TRBD1 for D (6 bases). The germline V and J ends were trimmed by 5 bases and 1 base, with 11 bases remaining between them. This CDR3 spans 14 amino acids. Looked up from germline, CDR1 is MNHEY and CDR2 is SMNVEV (reference sequence).

The J gene is TRBJ2-7, the V gene TRBV6-5; 12 positions match TRBD2. CDR3 size: 15 residues. The ends lost 6 bases at V and 3 bases at J; junction bases unmatched: 6. Germline CDR1 reads MNHEY; CDR2 reads SVGAGI. Here the CDR3 reads CASRQGLAGHYEQYF. In DNA, the CDR3 is TGTGCCAGCAGACAAGGACTAGCGGGACACTACGAGCAGTACTTC.

This clone occurred once. J is TRBJ1-6 and V is TRBV4-1; tentatively, D is TRBD1 (5 bases). The V end was cut by 0 bases, the J end by 8 bases, with 14 bases between. The CDR3 has 16 amino acids. Germline CDR1 reads MGHRA; CDR2 reads YSYEKL. CDR3 residues: CASSQEPGREYSPLHF. CDR3 nucleotide sequence: TGCGCCAGCAGCCAAGAACCCGGCAGGGAATATTCACCCCTCCACTTT.

This chain uses TRBV9 with TRBJ2-1, with D possibly matching TRBD1 (5 bases). Germline CDR1 is SGDLS and CDR2 is YYNGEE. The ends were cut back, 4 bases at V and 5 bases at J, with 13 bases in the middle. The CDR3 covers 14 residues. The CDR3 is CASSPNLGDNEQFF. In DNA, the CDR3 is TGTGCCAGCAGCCCCAATCTAGGGGACAATGAGCAGTTCTTC. Variable domain in full (rest from reference TRBV9 and TRBJ2-1): DSGVTQTPKHLITATGQRVTLRCSPRSGDLSVYWYQQSLDQGLQFLIQYYNGEERAKGNILERFSAQQFPDLHSELNLSSLELGDSALYFCASSPNLGDNEQFFGPGTRLTVL.

V gene TRBV4-1 combines with J gene TRBJ2-7; 8 bases match TRBD2. The germline gives CDR1 MGHRA, CDR2 YSYEKL. V shed 4 bases and J 0 bases; nucleotides not matched to a gene: 5. There are 15 residues in the CDR3. CDR3 nucleotides: TGCGCCAGCAGCCCAGGACTAGCCAGCTCCTACGAGCAGTACTTC. It encodes CASSPGLASSYEQYF.

This chain uses TRBV3-1 (or the pseudogene TRBV3-2) with TRBJ1-2; perhaps TRBD1 as D (5 bases). The germline V and J ends were trimmed by 0 bases and 8 bases, with 10 bases remaining between them. CDR3 length: 13 residues. Per germline, CDR1 LGHDT and CDR2 YNNKEL (reference sequence). This chain's CDR3 is CASSQERGRGYTF. CDR3 sequence (DNA): TGTGCCAGCAGCCAAGAGCGGGGCCGGGGCTACACCTTC.

In its sample, this clone was seen once. The rearrangement uses TRBV24-1 and TRBJ2-3; a weak D match, TRBD2 (6 bases). Trimming cost V 8 bases and J 6 bases, with 11 bases left between them. The CDR3 runs 12 residues. CDR1 is KGHDR, CDR2 SFDVKD, per germline. CDR3 DNA: TGTGCCACCATGGGGAGCGGGGATACGCAGTATTTT. It yields the protein CATMGSGDTQYF.

The rearrangement links TRBV9 to TRBJ1-5; 8 bases fit TRBD1. J lost 4 bases, V lost 4 bases, and 4 bases had no gene match. Germline CDR1 and CDR2: SGDLS and YYNGEE. The CDR3 covers 14 residues. This chain's CDR3 is CASSPGQVNQPQHF. CDR3 nucleotides: TGTGCCAGCAGCCCGGGACAGGTGAATCAGCCCCAGCATTTT.

The chain joins TRBV11-2 to TRBJ2-2; TRBD1 agrees at 9 bases. The germline V gene has CDR1 SGHAT and CDR2 FQNNGV. The ends lost 1 base at V and 9 bases at J; junction bases unmatched: 9. The CDR3 covers 16 residues. In DNA form, the CDR3 reads TGTGCCAGCAGCTTAGGAGGGGACAGGGATTTTTGGGAGCTGTTTTTT. Amino acids: CASSLGGDRDFWELFF.

The chain combines TRBV5-4 with TRBJ2-5, with D possibly matching TRBD2 (6 bases). V lost 0 bases to trimming and J lost 5 bases, with 8 bases between them. The CDR3 is 13 amino acids. Germline CDR1 reads SGHNT; CDR2 reads YYREEE (reference sequence). In DNA form, the CDR3 reads TGTGCCAGCAGCTTGGAGGGGAGGGAGACCCAGTACTTC. Residues: CASSLEGRETQYF.